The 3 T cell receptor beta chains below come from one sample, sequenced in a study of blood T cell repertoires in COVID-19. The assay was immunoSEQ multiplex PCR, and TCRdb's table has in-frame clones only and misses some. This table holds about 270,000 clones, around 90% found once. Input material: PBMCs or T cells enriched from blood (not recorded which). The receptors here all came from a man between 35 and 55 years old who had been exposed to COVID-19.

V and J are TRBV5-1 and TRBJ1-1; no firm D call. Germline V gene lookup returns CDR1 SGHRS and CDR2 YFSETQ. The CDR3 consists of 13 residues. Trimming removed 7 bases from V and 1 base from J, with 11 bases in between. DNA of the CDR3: TGCGCCAGCCGTAGGCAGGAGAACACTGAAGCTTTCTTT. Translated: CASRRQENTEAFF.

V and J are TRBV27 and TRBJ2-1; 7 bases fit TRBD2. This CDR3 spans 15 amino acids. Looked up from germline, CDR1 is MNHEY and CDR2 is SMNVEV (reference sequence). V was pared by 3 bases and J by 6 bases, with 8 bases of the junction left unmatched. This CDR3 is CASSFVPTSFNEQFF. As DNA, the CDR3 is TGTGCCAGCAGTTTTGTGCCGACTAGCTTCAATGAGCAGTTCTTC.

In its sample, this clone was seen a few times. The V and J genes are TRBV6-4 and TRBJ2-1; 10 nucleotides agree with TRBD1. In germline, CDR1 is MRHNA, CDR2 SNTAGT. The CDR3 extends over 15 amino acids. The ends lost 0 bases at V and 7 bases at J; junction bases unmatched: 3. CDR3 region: CASSDSGTGVNEQFF. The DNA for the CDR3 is TGTGCCAGCAGTGACTCGGGGACAGGGGTGAATGAGCAGTTCTTC.